A single sample is the source of the 22 T cell receptor beta chains below, sequenced in a study of a mutant IDH1 vaccine in newly diagnosed glioma. Assay used: immunoSEQ multiplex PCR; TCRdb lists only in-frame clones, some missing. The data contain tens of thousands of clones, approximately 87% of them singletons. Sample time point: week 35, safety follow-up. The investigators gave 300 ug of mutant IDH1 20-mer peptide in each vaccine dose, together with topical imiquimod. Their antigens are not known. The specimen was PBMCs, collected from a glioma patient whose treatment included an IDH1 peptide vaccine. These TCRs come from a man aged 40-49 years with glioma.

This chain joins TRBV6-1 and TRBJ1-1; D is ambiguous. V was cut by 0 bases and J by 0 bases, with 8 bases left in between. Germline V gene lookup returns CDR1 MNHNS and CDR2 SASEGT. The CDR3 loop spans 15 amino acids. CDR3 sequence: CASSEARQMNTEAFF. DNA of the CDR3: TGTGCCAGCAGTGAAGCTAGGCAGATGAACACTGAAGCTTTCTTT.

The chain couples TRBV7-8 to TRBJ2-7; D is ambiguous. Germline lookup yields CDR1 SGHVS and CDR2 FQNEAQ. This CDR3 comprises 17 residues. Trimming left V 8 bases short and J 1 base short, with 24 bases between. Here the CDR3 reads CASSGMVAGSRSYEQYF. In nucleotides, the CDR3 is TGTGCCAGCTCGGGTATGGTGGCAGGATCCCGATCCTACGAGCAGTACTTC.

The chain uses TRBV27 and TRBJ1-2; D perhaps matches TRBD1 (6 bases). The germline gives CDR1 MNHEY, CDR2 SMNVEV (reference sequence). V lost 6 bases, J lost 4 bases, and 12 bases lay in between. The CDR3 is 13 amino acids. This CDR3 reads CASSAGQIYGYTF. As DNA, the CDR3 is TGTGCCAGCAGCGCCGGACAGATCTATGGCTACACCTTC.

The count of this clone is one. V is TRBV4-1 and J is TRBJ1-2, with D possibly matching TRBD1 (5 bases). The ends were cut back, 0 bases at V and 7 bases at J, with 9 bases in the middle. The length of the CDR3 is 13 residues. The germline CDR1 and CDR2 sequences are MGHRA and YSYEKL. CDR3 protein: CASSQEGRAGYTF. The CDR3 DNA is TGCGCCAGCAGCCAAGAAGGCAGGGCTGGCTACACCTTC.

The rearrangement joins TRBV7-9 to TRBJ2-7; 13 bases are a match to TRBD2. The V gene end was trimmed by 5 bases and the J gene end by 4 bases; junction bases not matched to a gene: 5. Per the germline V gene, CDR1 is SEHNR and CDR2 is FQNEAQ (reference sequence). The CDR3 has 15 residues. DNA of the CDR3: TGTGCCAGCAGCGGACTAGCGGGAGTACGATACGAGCAGTACTTC. Its translation: CASSGLAGVRYEQYF. Complete variable domain (other parts from reference TRBV7-9 and TRBJ2-7): DTGVSQNPRHKITKRGQNVTFRCDPISEHNRLYWYRQTLGQGPEFLTYFQNEAQLEKSRLLSDRFSAERPKGSFSTLEIQRTEQGDSAMYLCASSGLAGVRYEQYFGPGTRLTVT.

The chain employs TRBV19 and TRBJ1-2, with a weak D call TRBD1 (6 bases). This CDR3 contains 17 residues. Germline assignment: CDR1 LNHDA and CDR2 SQIVND (reference sequence). Between the trimmed V and J ends, which lost 2 bases and 2 bases, there was a span of 18 bases. CDR3 loop: CASSIIFPQQGNYGYTF. The CDR3 DNA sequence: TGTGCCAGTAGTATAATTTTCCCGCAACAGGGAAACTATGGCTACACCTTC.

The V gene is TRBV7-9, the J gene TRBJ1-1; 7 nucleotides line up with TRBD1. The germline V gene has CDR1 SEHNR and CDR2 FQNEAQ (reference sequence). V gave up 5 bases and J gave up 1 base; unmatched junction bases: 7. The CDR3 totals 15 residues. The CDR3 region has the DNA TGTGCCAGCAGCCGACGACAGGGACCGAACACTGAAGCTTTCTTT. Protein sequence: CASSRRQGPNTEAFF.

The chain carries TRBV6-1 and TRBJ2-2, with TRBD2 matching over 7 bases. This CDR3 has 14 amino acids. Germline V gene sequence: CDR1 MNHNS, CDR2 SASEGT. J lost 0 bases, V lost 8 bases, and 3 bases had no gene match. CDR3 coding DNA: TGTGCCAGCCAAGCGGGACCGAACACCGGGGAGCTGTTTTTT. It is translated as CASQAGPNTGELFF.

This chain connects TRBV27 to TRBJ1-2; D is perhaps TRBD1 (5 bases). The germline gives CDR1 MNHEY, CDR2 SMNVEV (reference sequence). V was pared by 4 bases and J by 8 bases, with 23 bases between. The CDR3 has 16 residues. The CDR3 spells CASSSTPPQGKMGYTF. CDR3 in DNA: TGTGCCAGCAGTTCTACTCCACCGCAGGGAAAGATGGGCTACACCTTC.

The genes are TRBV2 and TRBJ2-7; D may be TRBD1 (6 bases). CDR3 length: 13 residues. The V gene's germline CDR1 is SNHLY and CDR2 FYNNEI. With 4 bases removed from V and 2 bases from J, the gap between germline ends came to 9 bases. The CDR3 reads CASSGAGAYEQYF. The DNA of the CDR3 is TGTGCCAGCAGTGGGGCAGGGGCCTACGAGCAGTACTTC. Full variable domain (missing parts from reference TRBV2 and TRBJ2-7): EPEVTQTPSHQVTQMGQEVILRCVPISNHLYFYWYRQILGQKVEFLVSFYNNEISEKSEIFDDQFSVERPDGSNFTLKIRSTKLEDSAMYFCASSGAGAYEQYFGPGTRLTVT.

The chain is built from TRBV7-2 and TRBJ2-7; 8 bases agree with TRBD1. J was trimmed by 4 bases and V by 4 bases; bases with no gene match: 6. This CDR3 has 14 residues. Germline values: CDR1 SGHTA, CDR2 FQGNSA. This CDR3 reads CASSSTGVGYEQYF. The CDR3 DNA is TGTGCCAGCAGCTCGACAGGGGTGGGGTACGAGCAGTACTTC.

This sequence joins TRBV11-2 and TRBJ1-1, with TRBD1 matching over 9 bases. This CDR3 is built from 13 residues. The V segment lost 5 bases and the J segment 4 bases; nucleotides outside the gene matches: 2. Germline values: CDR1 SGHAT, CDR2 FQNNGV. The CDR3 DNA sequence: TGTGCCAGCAGCCAGACAGGGGGCACTGAAGCTTTCTTT. This codes for CASSQTGGTEAFF.

This rearrangement joins TRBV10-3 to TRBJ2-7, with TRBD2 as a possible D gene (5 bases). V was trimmed by 5 bases and J by 0 bases, leaving 14 bases between them. Germline V gene sequence: CDR1 ENHRY, CDR2 SYGVKD. This CDR3 region has 15 residues. The CDR3 bases are TGTGCCATCAGTAGAGGACTGAGTAGCTCCTACGAGCAGTACTTC. As protein: CAISRGLSSSYEQYF.

V is TRBV19 and J is TRBJ1-1; no clear D gene. The germline CDR1 and CDR2 sequences are LNHDA and SQIVND (reference sequence). CDR3 length: 14 amino acids. The germline V and J ends were trimmed by 2 bases and 5 bases, with 12 bases remaining between them. The CDR3 sequence is CASSIFAGETEAFF. The CDR3, as DNA: TGTGCCAGTAGTATATTCGCAGGTGAAACTGAAGCTTTCTTT.

The V call is TRBV30, the J call TRBJ2-6; D might be TRBD1 (6 bases). The CDR3 extends over 17 amino acids. V dropped 3 bases and J dropped 0 bases, with 15 bases sitting between them. CDR1 is GTSNPN, CDR2 SVGIG, per germline (reference sequence). For the CDR3, the DNA is TGTGCCTGGAGAGGCAGGGGCCCACCCTCTGGGGCCAACGTCCTGACTTTC. Protein product: CAWRGRGPPSGANVLTF.

The genes are TRBV6-1 and TRBJ2-7; no reliable D call. V lost 7 bases to trimming and J lost 6 bases, with 10 bases between them. The length of the CDR3 is 11 residues. Germline CDR1 reads MNHNS; CDR2 reads SASEGT. As DNA, the CDR3 is TGTGCCAGCACCCAGGCCACCGAGCAGTACTTC. Residues: CASTQATEQYF.

This chain connects TRBV18 to TRBJ1-1; TRBD1 matches at 8 bases. From germline, CDR1 is KGHSH and CDR2 LQKENI. The CDR3 contains 14 residues. With V trimmed by 8 bases and J by 1 base, 6 bases remained unmatched. CDR3 residues: CASQGDRSNTEAFF. The DNA for the CDR3 is TGTGCCAGCCAGGGGGACAGGTCGAACACTGAAGCTTTCTTT.

The chain is built from TRBV4-1 and TRBJ2-3, with D maybe TRBD2 (5 bases). V lost 0 bases, J lost 9 bases, and 10 bases lay in between. Germline V CDR1 and CDR2: MGHRA, YSYEKL. CDR3 length equals 13 residues. CDR3 nucleotide sequence: TGCGCCAGCAGCCAAGATGAGGGCTTAACGCAGTATTTT. Protein: CASSQDEGLTQYF.

The chain uses TRBV4-1 and TRBJ1-4; unclear D gene. The germline V gene encodes CDR1 MGHRA and CDR2 YSYEKL. V was cut by 0 bases and J by 8 bases, with 16 bases left in between. The CDR3 sequence is 16 residues long. The CDR3 DNA reads TGCGCCAGCAGCCAAGAAGGAGCCCCCCGGGGAGAAAAACTGTTTTTT. It codes for CASSQEGAPRGEKLFF.

V usage is TRBV4-1 and J usage is TRBJ1-5; D gene ambiguous. This CDR3 has 14 residues. Germline V gives CDR1 MGHRA, CDR2 YSYEKL. V gave up 4 bases and J gave up 11 bases, with 18 bases separating them. CDR3 sequence (DNA): TGCGCCAGCAGCCGAAATGGCGCTTGGGAGGCCCAGCATTTT. It codes for CASSRNGAWEAQHF.

The genes are TRBV6-5 and TRBJ1-3; D uncertain. CDR1 is MNHEY, CDR2 SVGAGI, per germline. CDR3 length: 15 amino acids. V lost 6 bases and J 0 bases, leaving 12 bases between the germline ends. The CDR3 protein is CASSPSQISGNTIYF. The CDR3 DNA reads TGTGCCAGCAGCCCGAGCCAGATCTCTGGAAACACCATATATTTT.

The chain uses TRBV6-6 and TRBJ1-1; D is ambiguous. Germline loops: CDR1 MNHNY, CDR2 SVGAGI (reference sequence). Trimming removed 2 bases at V and 0 bases at J, with 7 bases between. This CDR3 is 14 amino acids long. This CDR3 reads CASSYPSMNTEAFF. The CDR3 nucleotides are TGTGCCAGCAGTTACCCCAGCATGAACACTGAAGCTTTCTTT.